This TCR beta chain was retrieved from a study of blood T cell repertoires in COVID-19. Study background: Collection of acute and convalescent COVID-19 samples took place in the United States, Italy and Spain. PBMCs, B-cell-depleted T cells, or T cells provided the cDNA or gDNA that made up the material.

Original data processing: Amplifying reference gene primers gave estimates of nucleated cell counts. Sequencing was performed with immunoSEQ multiplex PCR; in TCRdb, only in-frame clones are kept and a portion is missing. V and J calls and clone size come straight from that table; D and trimming were deduced from the DNA. Among 130,000 to 150,000 clones, 88% were seen once, and the ten largest hold 10% to 13%. The CDR3 consists of 15 residues. CDR1 is KGHSH, CDR2 LQKENI, per germline. Unmatched junction bases numbered 8, after V lost 3 bases and J lost 5 bases. The chain recombines TRBV18 with TRBJ2-3, with 7 bases lining up with TRBD2. This TCR was sampled from a man aged 50-59 years with active or convalescent COVID-19. Sample: peripheral blood. The CDR3 is CASSPSGTVLDTQYF. For the CDR3, the DNA is TGTGCCAGCTCACCGAGCGGGACCGTTTTAGATACGCAGTATTTT.